The clone carrying this TCR beta chain was recorded a few times. Antigen specificity is unknown. TCRdb passed the reads through MiXCR, listing each CDR3 protein once. This sample has some 600,000 distinct CDR3 sequences; more than 20% occur once, and the top ten carry 7.5% to 9%. This record belongs to a study of T cell repertoires in cytomegalovirus infection. Study overall: Signatures in public TCR beta sequences pointed to both CMV infection and matching HLA type. Study outcomes and limitations: Adding up the frequency of public TCR beta families identified people who carried CMV plus the relevant HLA.

The germline gives CDR1 DFQATT, CDR2 SNEGSKA (reference sequence). Trimming removed 5 bases from V and 3 bases from J; junction bases left unmatched: 11. CDR3 length: 16 amino acids. The receptor was isolated from a human donor in good health (CMV status not recorded). Some clones in this sample may be carry-over from other donors' samples. The sequencing sample was made of CD8+ T cells from PBMCs. The gene calls are TRBV20-1 and TRBJ2-1; TRBD2 agrees at 9 bases. The CDR3 sequence is CSARPGLALDYNEQFF. Written as DNA, the CDR3 is TGCAGTGCTCGACCGGGACTAGCCCTTGACTACAATGAGCAGTTCTTC.